The next 7 T cell receptor beta chains were all read from a single sample in a study of T cells expressing NK-cell markers. TCRdb re-called the 5' RACE reads and catalogs CDR3 proteins one per entry, DNA excluded. The sample totals roughly 300,000 distinct CDR3 sequences; its top ten clones hold about 4%. The specimen was blood T cells: a sorted CD56 or NKG2C T cell subset, CD4+ or CD8+ T cells, or bulk PBMC T cells (not recorded which). Every receptor here comes from a woman between 18 and 70 years old in good health.

The chain links TRBV19 to TRBJ2-1; the TRBD1 assignment by TCRdb is unverifiable without DNA. From germline, CDR1 is LNHDA and CDR2 SQIVND (reference sequence). The CDR3 has 14 amino acids. CDR3 in amino acids: CASSRAGGYNEQFF.

The genes are TRBV20-1 and TRBJ2-2; the TCRdb D gene call, TRBD1, has no DNA to confirm it. The CDR3 has 15 amino acids. CDR1 is DFQATT and CDR2 is SNEGSKA in the germline V gene (reference sequence). CDR3 in amino acids: CSARGRTGGIGELFF.

The chain has TRBV29-1 and TRBJ2-7; TCRdb selects TRBD1, and the lack of DNA leaves this call unchecked. The germline CDR1 and CDR2 sequences are SQVTM and ANQGSEA. The CDR3 consists of 14 residues. The CDR3 loop reads CSVTPGTGPYEQYF.

This rearrangement joins TRBV7-8 to TRBJ1-3. The CDR3 extends over 14 amino acids. Germline loops: CDR1 SGHVS, CDR2 FQNEAQ. CDR3 protein: CASSARDFVNTIYF.

CDR3 residues: CASGDRVQIEAFF. The chain carries TRBV19 and TRBJ1-1; TCRdb gives TRBD1 as the D gene, but with no DNA this cannot be confirmed. Germline V gives CDR1 LNHDA, CDR2 SQIVND (reference sequence). The CDR3 runs 13 residues. Drawing the rest from reference TRBV19 and TRBJ1-1, the complete variable domain is DGGITQSPKYLFRKEGQNVTLSCEQNLNHDAMYWYRQDPGQGLRLIYYSQIVNDFQKGDIAEGYSVSREKKESFPLTVTSAQKNPTAFYLCASGDRVQIEAFFGQGTRLTVV.

The V and J genes are TRBV18 and TRBJ2-5. There are 13 residues in the CDR3. The germline gives CDR1 KGHSH, CDR2 LQKENI. CDR3 sequence: CATTKTGGETQYF.

The rearrangement uses TRBV7-2 and TRBJ1-4; TCRdb gives TRBD1 as the D gene, but with no DNA this cannot be confirmed. CDR1 and CDR2 from the germline V gene are SGHTA and FQGNSA. CDR3 length equals 15 residues. CDR3 protein: CASRLRETGSEKLFF.